Below, 15 T cell receptor beta chains from the same sample are listed, as sequenced in a study of blood T cell repertoires in COVID-19. Assay used: immunoSEQ multiplex PCR; TCRdb lists only in-frame clones, some missing. Among about 170,000 clones listed, approximately 79% were seen once. The source material was peripheral blood. The receptors stem from a woman in her forties with COVID-19, enrolled during active disease.

A few counts support this clone. This chain uses TRBV30 with TRBJ1-5; D is unresolved. The ends were cut back, 2 bases at V and 6 bases at J, with 11 bases in the middle. This CDR3 has 13 residues. Germline CDR1 reads GTSNPN; CDR2 reads SVGIG (reference sequence). Here the CDR3 reads CAWSSLRGQPQHF. The CDR3 DNA reads TGTGCCTGGAGTAGCCTCCGGGGTCAGCCCCAGCATTTT.

V usage is TRBV28 and J usage is TRBJ1-2, with 7 bases identical to TRBD1. Germline V gene data show CDR1 as MDHEN and CDR2 as SYDVKM. This CDR3 has 13 amino acids. With V trimmed by 2 bases and J by 7 bases, 4 bases remained unmatched. The CDR3 loop reads CASSLGRQGGYTF. CDR3 nucleotide sequence: TGTGCCAGCAGTTTAGGGCGACAGGGTGGCTACACCTTC.

The chain joins TRBV29-1 to TRBJ1-2, with D tentatively TRBD1 (6 bases). From germline, CDR1 is SQVTM and CDR2 ANQGSEA. CDR3 length equals 13 residues. Trimming took off 0 bases at V and 4 bases at J, with 9 bases between the two ends. This chain's CDR3 is CSVEDQGIYGYTF. The CDR3 region has the DNA TGCAGCGTTGAAGATCAGGGGATCTATGGCTACACCTTC.

In this sample, this clone turned up many times. The chain is built from TRBV3-1 (or the pseudogene TRBV3-2) and TRBJ2-3, with 8 bases matching TRBD2. This CDR3 spans 13 amino acids. Germline CDR1 and CDR2: LGHDT and YNNKEL (reference sequence). Losses at the gene ends were 5 bases for V and 4 bases for J; bases not matched to a gene: 2. The CDR3 coding sequence is TGTGCCAGCAGCTGGCGGGGGGCAGATACGCAGTATTTT. Amino acids: CASSWRGADTQYF.

The chain links TRBV6-1 to TRBJ1-2; D might be TRBD1 (6 bases). This CDR3 spans 16 amino acids. Germline-derived CDR1 and CDR2 are MNHNS and SASEGT. Trimming took 3 bases from V and 8 from J, leaving 22 bases between them. The CDR3 nucleotides read TGTGCCAGCAGTGAGACCCTAGGACAGTCCCAAGGGGGCTACACCTTC. This translates into CASSETLGQSQGGYTF.

In DNA form, the CDR3 reads TGTGCCAGCAGTGGTATCAGGGGAAGCACTGAAGCTTTCTTT. Translation gives CASSGIRGSTEAFF. The gene calls are TRBV2 and TRBJ1-1; possibly TRBD1 for D (6 bases). Germline CDR1 SNHLY, CDR2 FYNNEI. The CDR3 is 14 residues long. V shed 4 bases and J shed 4 bases, with 13 bases lying between them.

About this clone: Sequence at one end of the junction differs from germline and may be a read error. Written as DNA, the CDR3 is TGTGCCAGCAGTGGGGTAGCGGGAGGATTATTC. This codes for CASSGVAGGLF. The V gene is TRBV2, the J gene TRBJ2-7; 10 bases match TRBD2. Germline loops: CDR1 SNHLY, CDR2 FYNNEI. The CDR3 is 11 amino acids.

The chain links TRBV11-3 to TRBJ1-3; TRBD1 is a possible D gene (5 bases). Per germline, CDR1 SGHNT and CDR2 YENEEA. The V and J ends lost 4 bases and 0 bases respectively, with 10 bases between them. The CDR3 has 15 amino acids. The CDR3 is CASSSDSYSGNTIYF. CDR3 DNA: TGTGCCAGCAGCTCCGACAGCTACTCTGGAAACACCATATATTTT.

This chain connects TRBV3-1 (or the pseudogene TRBV3-2) to TRBJ2-1, with TRBD2 as a possible D gene (5 bases). The CDR3 is made up of 14 amino acids. In germline, CDR1 is LGHDT, CDR2 YNNKEL (reference sequence). Between the trimmed V and J ends, which lost 0 bases and 15 bases, there was a span of 18 bases. As DNA, the CDR3 is TGTGCCAGCAGCCAAGATGGACTGGGGTTAGTATTGTTCTTC. It codes for CASSQDGLGLVLFF.

The V gene is TRBV10-3, the J gene TRBJ2-5, with TRBD1 matching over 8 bases. The CDR3 is made up of 12 amino acids. With V trimmed by 7 bases and J by 5 bases, 3 bases remained unmatched. CDR1 is ENHRY and CDR2 is SYGVKD in the germline V gene. CDR3 in DNA: TGTGCCATCAAGGACAGGGTGGAGACCCAGTACTTC. Its translation: CAIKDRVETQYF.

This clone is a singleton in its sample. The rearrangement joins TRBV5-6 to TRBJ2-2; TRBD2 matches at 11 bases. Germline trimming cut 4 bases from V and 6 bases from J; bases unmatched to any gene: 5. The germline gives CDR1 SGHDT, CDR2 YYEEEE. The CDR3 covers 15 residues. CDR3 sequence (DNA): TGTGCCAGCAGCCTCGGACTAGCGGGCCCCGGGGAGCTGTTTTTT. Translation gives CASSLGLAGPGELFF.

The chain recombines TRBV5-1 with TRBJ2-3, with D possibly being TRBD1 (6 bases). The CDR3 has 15 amino acids. Trimming pared 3 bases from V and 5 bases from J, leaving 16 bases between. In germline, CDR1 is SGHRS, CDR2 YFSETQ. The CDR3 bases are TGCGCCAGCAGCTCTAGCTTACGAGGGGGAGATACGCAGTATTTT. Its protein is CASSSSLRGGDTQYF.

A few counts support this clone. The chain joins TRBV12-3 or TRBV12-4 to TRBJ1-2; the match to TRBD1 covers 7 bases. The CDR3 runs 13 residues. The ends lost 5 bases at V and 4 bases at J; junction bases unmatched: 4. The CDR3, as DNA: TGTGCCAGCAGTACCGGACAGGCCTATGGCTACACCTTC. Translating it yields CASSTGQAYGYTF.

The gene calls are TRBV2 and TRBJ2-1, with 9 positions matching TRBD2. The CDR3 length is 16 residues. Germline lookup yields CDR1 SNHLY and CDR2 FYNNEI. V trimming: 8 bases; J trimming: 6 bases; junction bases outside the gene matches: 14. The CDR3 DNA follows: TGTGCCAGCCGAGTAAGACCGCGGGGGGGAATCAATGAGCAGTTCTTC. Translated, it gives CASRVRPRGGINEQFF.

This sequence joins TRBV27 and TRBJ1-5; D remains unclear. Germline V gene lookup returns CDR1 MNHEY and CDR2 SMNVEV (reference sequence). Trimming removed 2 bases from V and 0 bases from J, with 8 bases in between. The CDR3 length is 15 residues. CDR3 in amino acids: CASSLGSYSNQPQHF. The CDR3 bases are TGTGCCAGCAGTTTAGGGAGTTATAGCAATCAGCCCCAGCATTTT.